This T cell receptor (beta chain) was recovered during a study of blood T cell repertoires in COVID-19 (dated by TCRdb to between 2020 and 2021). Notes on the research overall: Collaborator samples came from the United States, Italy and Spain and covered acute and convalescent phases of COVID-19. The prospective study material was composed of cDNA or gDNA derived from T cells, B-cell-depleted T cells, or PBMCs. The dataset comprised deeply sampled blood TCRbeta repertoires from subjects exposed to, actively infected with, or recovered from COVID-19. The repertoires were made available in a free public database intended to serve as a resource for research on the immune response to SARS-CoV-2. The samples were drawn from the first 160 participants of the ongoing ImmuneRACE study and from 1,254 subjects provided by 6 global collaborators. The sample metadata nearly always contained a de-identified subject ID, COVID-19 status, age in years and sex. Where available, HLA class I and class II types were taken from metadata supplied by the sample provider and were not determined by assay-based typing.

TCRbeta CDR3 regions were amplified from genomic DNA by means of the immunoSEQ Assay, a bias-controlled multiplex PCR. The published analysis was carried out like this. Nucleated cell counts per sample were estimated from amplification of reference gene primers within the assay. To quantify the absolute abundance of each unique TCRbeta CDR3 rearrangement, sequence reads were collapsed and filtered. Productive Simpson clonality was computed per sample as the square root of Simpson's diversity index over productive rearrangements. TCRdb mirrors the immuneACCESS table, restricted to in-frame sequences. Some clones are absent from its copies; in checked studies, under half trace to an unresolved V gene, and the reason for the others is unknown. V, J and clone size are those of that table, while D and trimming were read from the DNA. This sample gives around 270,000 clones in total; 87% of them show up just once. The biggest ten clones account for approximately 2.2% of the sample.

A note on this clone: Its recognized antigen is unknown. Within one base of it there is no much larger clone, and no base qualities were kept.

What the work shows at the level of the full study, not this receptor alone: Clinical and demographic metadata were provided uncurated, with the amount varying by source and participant.

Collaborating institutions collected whole blood in K2EDTA tubes following their own protocols. For TCRbeta analysis, collaborator samples were shipped as frozen whole blood, as isolated PBMCs, or as DNA extracted from either sample type. Inclusive of the bounding cysteine and phenylalanine, the CDR3 is 15 residues long. Of all the DNA, just the CDR3 is kept, 45 bases in frame from base 1. Reading the germline V gene gives CDR1 MGHRA and CDR2 YSYEKL. Deletion took 4 bases off V and 9 bases off J, with a span of 16 bases between the germline ends. The sequence was collected from a woman aged 45-65 years with acute or convalescent COVID-19. Recombination connected TRBV4-1 to TRBJ1-6, with TRBD1 tentatively as D gene (5 bases match). The sample comprised peripheral blood. The DNA is as follows: TGCGCCAGCAGCCCAGGGCAGGGTTTAGGTTCACCCCTCCACTTT. Its translation reads: CASSPGQGLGSPLHF.